This TCR beta chain is drawn from a study of shared clonotypes between healthy human individuals. Repertoires were generated with immunoSEQ multiplex PCR, while TCRdb's copy carries only in-frame clones and drops some. In the table there are around 2,000,000 clones, roughly 95% of which are singletons. With respect to this clone: Its antigen is unidentified.

Regarding the study as a whole: Large depth notwithstanding, sorted-subset sequencing proved incomplete by rarefaction. Sharing across several donors was seen in approximately 5.2% of naive CD4 clonotypes.

This CDR3 is 16 amino acids long. Germline CDR1 reads MNHNY; CDR2 reads SVGAGI (reference sequence). V lost 5 bases, J lost 7 bases, and 9 bases stayed unmatched. CD45RO-negative cells were positively selected for CCR7, leaving out terminally differentiated effector memory CD45RA+ cells. This TCR came from a man between 18 and 29 years old in good health. What was sequenced was naive CD8+ T cells sorted from blood. The chain carries TRBV6-6 and TRBJ2-2; TRBD2 matches 11 bases. The CDR3: CASSAIAGGPVGELFF. As DNA, the CDR3 is TGTGCCAGCAGTGCCATAGCGGGAGGGCCGGTCGGGGAGCTGTTTTTT.